This T cell receptor beta chain was profiled in a study of shared clonotypes between healthy human individuals. The assay was immunoSEQ multiplex PCR, and TCRdb's table has in-frame clones only and misses some. The sample lists some 2.1 million clones, around 93% occurring once. Positive CCR7 selection of CD45RO-negative cells yielded the naive CD8 cells, and terminally differentiated effector memory CD45RA+ cells were excluded. General observations from the study: It was observed that 5% to 6% of naive CD4 clonotypes were shared across a handful of donors. In general, naive subsets displayed greater estimated richness than memory subsets did. Incomplete sequencing of sorted subsets was indicated by rarefaction despite large depth. Generation probabilities of non-shared clonotypes were lower (relative to those shared by all four donors).

Note on this clone: Its target is not known.

V dropped 6 bases and J dropped 2 bases, with 19 bases sitting between them. The CDR3 is made up of 16 amino acids. Per germline, CDR1 MGHDK and CDR2 SYGVNS. This receptor was obtained from a young man in good health. Some clones in this sample may be carry-over from other donors' samples. The sample was naive CD8+ T cells from PBMCs. The rearrangement links TRBV25-1 to TRBJ1-2; D not certain. CDR3 nucleotides: TGTGCCAGCAGCGGGAAGACACCCGGGAGAAACTATGGCTACACCTTC. This gives the protein CASSGKTPGRNYGYTF.